This T cell receptor beta chain was identified during a study of regulatory T cells in long-lasting Graves disease (dated by TCRdb to about 2021). Looking at the study overall: In the newly diagnosed Graves' disease group, patients had been taking antithyroid drugs for less than 3 months. The study was conducted in China and was registered as a clinical trial. Persistent Graves' disease patients were compared with newly diagnosed Graves' disease patients by peripheral blood TCR sequencing and RNA sequencing. A total of about 35 samples underwent TCR sequencing, from roughly 13 patients with persistent Graves' disease and some 20 patients with newly diagnosed Graves' disease.

Overall study outcomes, separate from this receptor: Preferential use of TRBV28, TRBJ1-2 and TRBJ2-5 was observed in persistent disease, whereas TRBV20-1 and TRBJ2-1 were favored in newly diagnosed disease. Sequencing and analysis were limited to the TCR beta chain. Compared with newly diagnosed patients, persistent Graves' disease patients had lower TCR Shannon entropy and fewer highly expanded clones, which suggests clonal expansion. Only peripheral blood was studied, because thyroid tissue, the primary lesion, was inaccessible. The authors acknowledged the small sample size as a limitation that may reduce accuracy. Patients with persistent disease shared more public clonotypes (approximately 2,500) than newly diagnosed patients did (more than 900).

Points on this clonotype: Its antigen remains undetermined. Base-call qualities are not available, and no considerably larger clone is one nucleotide away.

The method behind the library was multiplex PCR. Sequencer: Illumina HiSeq 4000. To build TCR beta libraries, CDR3 regions were amplified by Arm-PCR using iRepertoire HTBI primers. PCR products were gel purified before sequencing. In the paper's pipeline: Gene usage analysis of CDR3 amino acid clonotypes used the roughly 60 TRBV and about 15 TRBJ segments found across samples. COPE and FqMerger were used to merge filtered high-quality paired reads into contigs. Contigs were aligned with BLAST to IMGT TRBV, TRBD and TRBJ reference genes, and CDR3 was defined per IMGT. Any clonotype with a frequency above 0.1% was classified as a highly expanded clone. Shannon entropy served as the measure of repertoire diversity, while the Gini coefficient captured V-J evenness. Public clonotypes were defined as clonotypes shared by more than one individual. TCRdb ran its own pipeline on the public reads, namely fastp trimming at Q25 and MiXCR clone calling, and kept in-frame beta chains. Rows with one shared CDR3 protein collapse into an entry with the most common genes and DNA. TCRdb, rather than the study authors, made the V and J calls. In this sample the table shows some 490,000 distinct CDR3 sequences, 12% of which occur a single time. Together, the top ten hold roughly 8.9% of the sample.

The time point label of this sample denotes: newly diagnosed GD, antithyroid drugs for less than 3 months. For both TCR sequencing and RNA sequencing, RNA was extracted from PBMCs in TRIzol. Graves' disease was diagnosed according to American Thyroid Association guidelines. The patients came from an endocrinology department in Xi'an, China. Each patient gave approximately 10 milliliters of peripheral blood, collected in an EDTA anticoagulant tube. Ficoll Paque Plus density gradient separation was used to isolate PBMCs, and no additional T cell sorting was done. An Agilent 2100 Bioanalyzer and agarose gel were used to check RNA quality, while a NanoDrop 2000 measured RNA concentration. There are 15 amino acids in the CDR3, from cysteine to phenylalanine inclusive. The kept DNA is CDR3 alone, 45 bases in frame from the first base. Germline trimming: 1 base from V, 5 bases from J; junction bases outside gene matches: 9. The germline V gene (reference sequence) sets CDR1 to GTSNPN and CDR2 to SVGIG.

The same sample was also studied in work on T cells in Graves' hyperthyroidism and ophthalmopathy. In that second paper, the authors write: Stable Graves' hyperthyroidism was defined as the absence of progression to ophthalmopathy over 18 months of follow-up. Hyperthyroidism patients were newly diagnosed, had a disease duration of under 2 months, and were aged 18 to 65 years. Patients with uncontrolled infections, other autoimmune diseases, pregnancy or lactation were excluded. Diagnoses were based on clinical symptoms, serum thyroxine and TRAb, thyroid ultrasound and orbital computed tomography. For the first round of RT-PCR on the TCR CDR3, the HTBI primer set was used together with the Qiagen OneStep RT-PCR kit. Blood samples also contained most of the expanded thyroid clonotypes (frequency above 0.001), which suggests that blood repertoires may reflect thyroid immune responses. In cross-validation, a model built on a 13 V-J signature told ophthalmopathy apart from stable hyperthyroidism with 87.88% sensitivity and around 84% specificity, and in testing the same model reached 80%/75%. In validation, progression to ophthalmopathy was predicted by the model with 70.59% sensitivity and 72.22% specificity, a median of approximately 6.5 months before onset. TCR V-J signatures able to tell the groups apart were searched for in a discovery cohort of 100 or so patients, of whom about 40 had Graves' ophthalmopathy and about 60 had stable Graves' hyperthyroidism. Prospective prediction of ophthalmopathy was tested in an independent validation cohort of 18 to 20 hyperthyroidism patients and some 17 patients who later progressed to ophthalmopathy. The 95 to 100 discovery patients were divided at random into training and test sets in a 7:3 ratio. The study also compared thyroid tissue and blood T-cell repertoires from a handful of Graves' hyperthyroidism patients. After blood sampling, hyperthyroidism patients were treated with methimazole at a starting dose of 30 mg daily, and ophthalmopathy patients were treated with high-dose intravenous methylprednisolone. Libraries were constructed in a second round of multiplex PCR, after which size selection and purification were performed. Paired-end sequencing of the libraries was performed with 100 bp reads on an Illumina HiSeq2000. Raw data were processed with SOAPnuke, discarding reads with adapters, uncalled bases, mean Phred below 15, or no exact constant-primer or identifier match. High-quality paired reads were merged using COPE v1.2.5, and each unique nucleotide sequence was defined as a clonotype. Clonotypes were aligned to IMGT TRBV, TRBD and TRBJ reference segments using MiTCR v1.1. Only V-J combinations with frequency above 0.0001, covering approximately 99% of repertoires, were analysed. The TCS score was defined as the ratio of F50 (clonal expansion) to E x V (chaos), calculated using BLOSUM62-based TCRdist between CDR3 peptides within each V-J. Welch's t-statistics and random forest reduced around 550 V-J features to roughly 13, which were used in a naive Bayes classifier (R e1071). Sample size was not statistically predetermined, and blinding of investigators to group allocation was not performed. According to the paper, TCR Vbeta CDR3 sequencing was carried out on about 140 peripheral blood samples, which came from fewer than 50 ophthalmopathy, around 75 hyperthyroidism and some 17 progressor patients.

The rearranged segments are TRBV30 and TRBJ2-7; 9 bases in the junction line up with TRBD1. Source: peripheral blood mononuclear cells (PBMCs), taken at new diagnosis, from a patient treated with antithyroid drugs. This TCR was recovered from a woman aged 25 to 39 with Graves disease. Donor details come from another sample of the same person, matched by shared clones. The DNA sequence is given as TGTGCCTGGAGTGCCCGGGACAGGGTTTCCCACGAGCAGTACTTC. Translated, it gives CAWSARDRVSHEQYF.